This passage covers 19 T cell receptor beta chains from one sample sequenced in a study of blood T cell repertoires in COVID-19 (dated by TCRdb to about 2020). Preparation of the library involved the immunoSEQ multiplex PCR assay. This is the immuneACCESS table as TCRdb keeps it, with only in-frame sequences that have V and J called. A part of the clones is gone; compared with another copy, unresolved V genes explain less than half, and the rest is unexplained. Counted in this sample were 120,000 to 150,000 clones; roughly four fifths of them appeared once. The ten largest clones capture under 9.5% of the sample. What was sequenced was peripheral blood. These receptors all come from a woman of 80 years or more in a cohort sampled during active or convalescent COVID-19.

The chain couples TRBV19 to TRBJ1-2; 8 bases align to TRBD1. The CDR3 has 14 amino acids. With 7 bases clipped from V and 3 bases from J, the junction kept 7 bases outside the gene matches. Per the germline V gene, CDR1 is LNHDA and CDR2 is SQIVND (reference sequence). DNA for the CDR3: TGTGCCAGTACTAACAGGGGGAGGTACTATGGCTACACCTTC. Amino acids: CASTNRGRYYGYTF.

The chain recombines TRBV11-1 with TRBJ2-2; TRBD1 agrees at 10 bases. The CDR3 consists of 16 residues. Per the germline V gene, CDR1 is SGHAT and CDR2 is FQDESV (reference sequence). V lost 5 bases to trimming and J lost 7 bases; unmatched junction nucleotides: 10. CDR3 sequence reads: CASSHRDRGFGGELFF. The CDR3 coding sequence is TGTGCCAGCAGCCACCGGGACAGGGGTTTTGGCGGGGAGCTGTTTTTT. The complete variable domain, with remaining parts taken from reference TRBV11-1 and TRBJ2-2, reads EAEVAQSPRYKITEKSQAVAFWCDPISGHATLYWYRQILGQGPELLVQFQDESVVDDSQLPKDRFSAERLKGVDSTLKIQPAELGDSAMYLCASSHRDRGFGGELFFGEGSRLTVL.

Written as DNA, the CDR3 is TGTGCCAGCAGCTTGAACTACCCCACAGATACGCAGTATTTT. It specifies CASSLNYPTDTQYF. The chain carries TRBV7-9 and TRBJ2-3; D gene ambiguous. Deletions cut 3 bases from V and 2 bases from J, with 9 bases between. Germline CDR1 SEHNR, CDR2 FQNEAQ (reference sequence). The CDR3 is made up of 14 amino acids.

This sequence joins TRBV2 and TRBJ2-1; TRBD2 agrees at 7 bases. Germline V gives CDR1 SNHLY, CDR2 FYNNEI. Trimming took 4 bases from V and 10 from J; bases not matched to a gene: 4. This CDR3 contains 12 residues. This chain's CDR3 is CASSVTSEEQFF. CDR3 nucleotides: TGTGCCAGCAGTGTTACTAGCGAGGAGCAGTTCTTC. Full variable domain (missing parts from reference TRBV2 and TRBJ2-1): EPEVTQTPSHQVTQMGQEVILRCVPISNHLYFYWYRQILGQKVEFLVSFYNNEISEKSEIFDDQFSVERPDGSNFTLKIRSTKLEDSAMYFCASSVTSEEQFFGPGTRLTVL.

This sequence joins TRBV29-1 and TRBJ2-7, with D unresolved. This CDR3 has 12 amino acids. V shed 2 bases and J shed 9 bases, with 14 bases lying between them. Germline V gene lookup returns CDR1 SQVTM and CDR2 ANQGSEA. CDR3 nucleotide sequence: TGCAGCGTTGAAAGTCCCCTAATCGGGCAGTACTTC. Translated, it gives CSVESPLIGQYF.

The CDR3 DNA sequence: TGTGCCTGGAGTGTATTCTCCCCGGGACAGGAAGATGGCTACACCTTC. This sequence encodes CAWSVFSPGQEDGYTF. The chain links TRBV30 to TRBJ1-2, with TRBD1 matching 8 bases. Germline V gene lookup returns CDR1 GTSNPN and CDR2 SVGIG (reference sequence). Trimming removed 0 bases from V and 6 bases from J; junction bases left unmatched: 12. This CDR3 comprises 16 residues.

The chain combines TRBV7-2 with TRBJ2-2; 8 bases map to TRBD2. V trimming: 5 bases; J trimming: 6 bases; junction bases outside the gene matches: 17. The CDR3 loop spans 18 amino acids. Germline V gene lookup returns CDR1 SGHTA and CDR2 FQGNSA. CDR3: CASSPHSGLRGGPGELFF. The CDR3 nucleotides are TGTGCCAGCAGCCCGCATAGCGGTTTACGGGGGGGCCCCGGGGAGCTGTTTTTT.

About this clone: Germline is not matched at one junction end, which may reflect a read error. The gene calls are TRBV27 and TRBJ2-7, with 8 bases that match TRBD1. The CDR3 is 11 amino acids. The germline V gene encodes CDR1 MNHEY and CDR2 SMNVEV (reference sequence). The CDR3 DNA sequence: TGTGCCAGCAGTACCCGGACAGGGAGCGGCTTC. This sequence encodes CASSTRTGSGF.

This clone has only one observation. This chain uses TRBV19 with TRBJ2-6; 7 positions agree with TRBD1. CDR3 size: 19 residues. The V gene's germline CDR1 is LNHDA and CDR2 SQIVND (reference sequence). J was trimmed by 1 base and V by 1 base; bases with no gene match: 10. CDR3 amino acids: CASSIVSGGRGSGANVLTF. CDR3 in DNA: TGTGCCAGTAGTATAGTCTCGGGTGGCAGGGGGTCTGGGGCCAACGTCCTGACTTTC. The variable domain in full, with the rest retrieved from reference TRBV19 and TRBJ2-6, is DGGITQSPKYLFRKEGQNVTLSCEQNLNHDAMYWYRQDPGQGLRLIYYSQIVNDFQKGDIAEGYSVSREKKESFPLTVTSAQKNPTAFYLCASSIVSGGRGSGANVLTFGAGSRLTVL.

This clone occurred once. The CDR3 bases are TGCAGCGTTTGGTCACAGGGGCCTTACTTC. Protein sequence: CSVWSQGPYF. The chain carries TRBV29-1 and TRBJ2-5; the match to TRBD1 covers 7 bases. The V and J ends lost 5 bases and 14 bases, in that order; junction bases with no gene match: 8. The CDR3 sequence is 10 residues long. Germline loops: CDR1 SQVTM, CDR2 ANQGSEA.

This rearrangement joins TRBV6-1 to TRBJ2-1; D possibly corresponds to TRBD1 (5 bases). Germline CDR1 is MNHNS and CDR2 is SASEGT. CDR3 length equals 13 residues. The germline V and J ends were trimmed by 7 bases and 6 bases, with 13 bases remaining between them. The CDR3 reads CASNRQGVNEQFF. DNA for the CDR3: TGTGCCAGCAATCGACAAGGGGTCAATGAGCAGTTCTTC.

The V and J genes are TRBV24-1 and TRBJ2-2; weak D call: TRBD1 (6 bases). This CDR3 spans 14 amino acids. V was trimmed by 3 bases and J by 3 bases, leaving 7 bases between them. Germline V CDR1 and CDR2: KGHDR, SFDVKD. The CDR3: CATSDTGYTGELFF. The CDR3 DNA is TGTGCCACCAGTGATACAGGGTACACCGGGGAGCTGTTTTTT.

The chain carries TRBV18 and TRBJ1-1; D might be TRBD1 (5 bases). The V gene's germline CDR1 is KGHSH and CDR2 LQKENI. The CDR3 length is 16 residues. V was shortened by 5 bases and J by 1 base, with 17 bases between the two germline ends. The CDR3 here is CASSLRGEGKNTEAFF. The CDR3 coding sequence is TGTGCCAGCTCATTACGAGGGGAGGGTAAGAACACTGAAGCTTTCTTT.

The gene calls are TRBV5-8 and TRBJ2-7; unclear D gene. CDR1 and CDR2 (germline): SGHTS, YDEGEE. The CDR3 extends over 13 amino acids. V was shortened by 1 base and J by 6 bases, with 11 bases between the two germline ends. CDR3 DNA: TGTGCCAGCAGCTTGTTTTTGCGTGGCGAGCAGTACTTC. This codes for CASSLFLRGEQYF.

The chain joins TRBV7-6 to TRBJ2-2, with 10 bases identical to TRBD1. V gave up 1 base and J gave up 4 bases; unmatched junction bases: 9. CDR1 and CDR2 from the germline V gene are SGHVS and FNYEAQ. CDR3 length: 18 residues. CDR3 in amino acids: CASSLGGQGPSGTGELFF. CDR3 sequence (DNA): TGTGCCAGCAGCTTAGGGGGACAGGGGCCCTCGGGCACCGGGGAGCTGTTTTTT.

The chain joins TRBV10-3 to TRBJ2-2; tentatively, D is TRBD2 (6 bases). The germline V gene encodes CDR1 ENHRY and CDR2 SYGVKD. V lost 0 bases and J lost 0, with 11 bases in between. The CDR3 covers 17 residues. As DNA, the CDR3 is TGTGCCATCAGTGAGTCCGGGCGGGGCACGAACACCGGGGAGCTGTTTTTT. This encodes CAISESGRGTNTGELFF.

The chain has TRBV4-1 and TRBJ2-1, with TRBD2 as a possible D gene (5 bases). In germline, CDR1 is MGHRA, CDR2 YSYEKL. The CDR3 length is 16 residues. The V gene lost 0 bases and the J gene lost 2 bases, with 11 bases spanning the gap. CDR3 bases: TGCGCCAGCAGCCAAGATCAATCGCGGGCCTACAATGAGCAGTTCTTC. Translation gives CASSQDQSRAYNEQFF.

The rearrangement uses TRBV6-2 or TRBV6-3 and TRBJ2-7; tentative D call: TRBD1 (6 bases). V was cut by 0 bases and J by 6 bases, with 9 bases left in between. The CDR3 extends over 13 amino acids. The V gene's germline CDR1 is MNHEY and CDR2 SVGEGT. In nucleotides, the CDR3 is TGTGCCAGCAGTTACTCCGGCAGGGGCGAGCAGTACGTC. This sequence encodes CASSYSGRGEQYV.

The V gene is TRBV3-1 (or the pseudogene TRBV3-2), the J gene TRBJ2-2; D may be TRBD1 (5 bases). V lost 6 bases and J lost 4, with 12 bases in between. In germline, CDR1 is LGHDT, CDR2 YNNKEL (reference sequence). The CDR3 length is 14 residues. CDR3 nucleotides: TGTGCCAGCAGAGACGACAGAGTCACCGGGGAGCTGTTTTTT. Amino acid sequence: CASRDDRVTGELFF.